These 8 T cell receptor beta chains were sequenced from one sample in a study of technical replicates of blood from a few donors. Generated by immunoSEQ multiplex PCR, the TCRdb table keeps only in-frame clones and is missing some. The table has tens of thousands of clones, 75% to 85% seen once. What was sequenced was PBMCs. These receptors all come from a human donor in good health. Some clones in this sample may be carry-over from other donors' samples.

The chain couples TRBV6-1 to TRBJ2-2; TRBD2 agrees at 11 bases. Losses at the gene ends were 4 bases for V and 5 bases for J; bases not matched to a gene: 9. The length of the CDR3 is 17 residues. The germline V gene has CDR1 MNHNS and CDR2 SASEGT. CDR3 DNA sequence: TGTGCCAGCAGTGGTCCCGGGACTAGCGGTACGACCGGGGAGCTGTTTTTT. Protein product: CASSGPGTSGTTGELFF.

The table lists this clone with a count of one. The rearrangement uses TRBV10-2 and TRBJ2-3, with a tentative D call TRBD2 (6 bases). The CDR3 has 17 residues. In germline, CDR1 is WSHSY, CDR2 SAAADI. V dropped 3 bases and J dropped 2 bases, with 18 bases sitting between them. In nucleotides, the CDR3 is TGCGCCAGCAGTGATTCCCGCAGCGGGCGAAACACAGATACGCAGTATTTT. It is translated as CASSDSRSGRNTDTQYF.

This clone was seen only once. The chain couples TRBV5-1 to TRBJ1-3, with D hard to call. This CDR3 has 15 amino acids. V was shortened by 0 bases and J by 0 bases, with 7 bases between the two germline ends. CDR1 SGHRS and CDR2 YFSETQ come from the germline V gene. The CDR3, as DNA: TGCGCCAGCAGCTTGGTAGCAGACTCTGGAAACACCATATATTTT. Its translation: CASSLVADSGNTIYF.

The CDR3 protein is CSHGTSGRLSSYNEQFF. CDR3 nucleotides: TGCAGCCATGGGACTAGCGGGAGGCTAAGCTCCTACAATGAGCAGTTCTTC. This chain connects TRBV29-1 to TRBJ2-1; 15 positions agree with TRBD2. J gave up 0 bases and V 8 bases, and 8 bases lay outside the gene matches. CDR1 and CDR2 from the germline V gene are SQVTM and ANQGSEA. The CDR3 length is 17 residues.

This clone has more than one count but fewer than ten. The same CDR3 can be traced to other DNA sequences in this sample. J is TRBJ2-5 and V is TRBV7-2; TRBD2 agrees at 9 bases. The CDR3 is 16 residues long. With V trimmed by 1 base and J by 5 bases, 8 bases remained unmatched. CDR1 is SGHTA and CDR2 is FQGNSA in the germline V gene. This chain's CDR3 is CASSLEGAGGVETQYF. The CDR3, as DNA: TGTGCCAGCAGCTTAGAAGGAGCGGGGGGCGTTGAGACCCAGTACTTC.

This sequence joins TRBV4-2 and TRBJ2-2, with D maybe TRBD1 (7 bases). Per germline, CDR1 LGHNA and CDR2 YNFKEQ. V lost 1 base and J 3 bases, leaving 12 bases between the germline ends. This CDR3 comprises 16 residues. The CDR3 here is CASSQGQGGDTGELFF. As DNA, the CDR3 is TGTGCCAGCAGCCAAGGACAGGGAGGTGACACCGGGGAGCTGTTTTTT.

CDR3 region: CASSPYIPRGWGYEQYF. The CDR3 DNA reads as TGTGCCAGCAGCCCGTATATACCCCGGGGGTGGGGGTACGAGCAGTACTTC. The chain carries TRBV7-6 and TRBJ2-7; maybe TRBD2 (6 bases). Trimming pared 5 bases from V and 4 bases from J, leaving 24 bases between. Germline-derived CDR1 and CDR2 are SGHVS and FNYEAQ. CDR3 length: 17 residues.

This clone has only one observation. This chain links TRBV4-3 with TRBJ1-4; D gene unclear. Germline V gives CDR1 LGHNA, CDR2 YSLEER. CDR3 length equals 15 residues. V gave up 1 base and J gave up 2 bases, with 8 bases separating them. The CDR3 region is CASSQGSRTNEKLFF. The DNA of the CDR3 is TGCGCCAGCAGCCAAGGGAGCCGCACTAATGAAAAACTGTTTTTT.